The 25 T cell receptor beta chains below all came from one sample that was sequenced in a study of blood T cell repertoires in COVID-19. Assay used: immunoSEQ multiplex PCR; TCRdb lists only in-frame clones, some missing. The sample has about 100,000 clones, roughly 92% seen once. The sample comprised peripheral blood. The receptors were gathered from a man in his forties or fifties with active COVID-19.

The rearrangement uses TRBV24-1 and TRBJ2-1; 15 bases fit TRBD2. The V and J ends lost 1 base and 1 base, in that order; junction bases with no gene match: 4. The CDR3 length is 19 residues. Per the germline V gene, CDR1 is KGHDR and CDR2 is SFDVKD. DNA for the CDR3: TGTGCCACCAGTGATTTCGGGACTAGCGGGAGGTCTTCCTACAATGAGCAGTTCTTC. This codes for CATSDFGTSGRSSYNEQFF.

CDR3 in amino acids: CASSRAGDSPLHF. The CDR3 DNA sequence: TGTGCCAGCAGCCGGGCGGGTGATTCACCCCTCCACTTT. This sequence joins TRBV5-8 and TRBJ1-6; D is unresolved. CDR3 length equals 13 residues. In germline, CDR1 is SGHTS, CDR2 YDEGEE. V was trimmed by 4 bases and J by 8 bases, leaving 10 bases between them.

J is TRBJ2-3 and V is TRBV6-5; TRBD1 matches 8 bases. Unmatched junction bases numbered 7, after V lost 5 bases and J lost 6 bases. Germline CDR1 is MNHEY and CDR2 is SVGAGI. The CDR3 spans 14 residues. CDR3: CASSKIQGVDTQYF. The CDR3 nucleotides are TGTGCCAGCAGTAAAATACAGGGGGTGGATACGCAGTATTTT.

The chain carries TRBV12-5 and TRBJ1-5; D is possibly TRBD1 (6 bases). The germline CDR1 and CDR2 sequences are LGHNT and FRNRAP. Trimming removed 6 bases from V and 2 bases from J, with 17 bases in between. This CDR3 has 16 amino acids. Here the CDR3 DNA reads TGTGCTAGTGGCCTGGGGGGGGCAGTGGGCAATCAGCCCCAGCATTTT. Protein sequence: CASGLGGAVGNQPQHF.

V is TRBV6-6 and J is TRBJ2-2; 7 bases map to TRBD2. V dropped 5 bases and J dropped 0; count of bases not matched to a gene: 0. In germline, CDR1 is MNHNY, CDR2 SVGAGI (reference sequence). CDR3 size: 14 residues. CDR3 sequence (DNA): TGTGCCAGCAGTGGGACTACGAACACCGGGGAGCTGTTTTTT. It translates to CASSGTTNTGELFF.

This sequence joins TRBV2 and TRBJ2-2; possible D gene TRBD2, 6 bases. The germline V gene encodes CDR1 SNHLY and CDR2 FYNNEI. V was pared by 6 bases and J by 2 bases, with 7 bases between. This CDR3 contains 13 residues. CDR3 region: CASSGSNTGELFF. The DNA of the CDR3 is TGTGCCAGCAGCGGGAGCAACACCGGGGAGCTGTTTTTT.

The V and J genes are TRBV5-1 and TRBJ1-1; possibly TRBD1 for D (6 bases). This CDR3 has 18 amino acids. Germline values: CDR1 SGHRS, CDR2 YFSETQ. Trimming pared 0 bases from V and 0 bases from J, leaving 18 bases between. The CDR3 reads CASSLAGVGVGVNTEAFF. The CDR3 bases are TGCGCCAGCAGCTTGGCAGGGGTAGGTGTCGGGGTGAACACTGAAGCTTTCTTT. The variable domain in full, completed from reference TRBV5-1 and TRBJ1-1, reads KAGVTQTPRYLIKTRGQQVTLSCSPISGHRSVSWYQQTPGQGLQFLFEYFSETQRNKGNFPGRFSGRQFSNSRSEMNVSTLELGDSALYLCASSLAGVGVGVNTEAFFGQGTRLTVV.

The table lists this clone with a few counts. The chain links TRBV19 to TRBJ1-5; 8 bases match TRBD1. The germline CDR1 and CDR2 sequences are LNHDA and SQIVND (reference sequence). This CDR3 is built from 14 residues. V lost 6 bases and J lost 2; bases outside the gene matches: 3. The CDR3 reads CASRVTGGNQPQHF. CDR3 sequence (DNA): TGTGCCAGTAGAGTGACAGGGGGCAATCAGCCCCAGCATTTT.

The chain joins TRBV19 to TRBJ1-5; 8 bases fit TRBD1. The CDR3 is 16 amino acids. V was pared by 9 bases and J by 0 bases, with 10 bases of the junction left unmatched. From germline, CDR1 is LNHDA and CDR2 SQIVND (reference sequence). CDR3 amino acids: CASRTGLTYSNQPQHF. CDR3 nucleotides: TGTGCCAGCAGGACAGGGCTGACGTATAGCAATCAGCCCCAGCATTTT. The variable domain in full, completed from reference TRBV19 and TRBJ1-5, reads DGGITQSPKYLFRKEGQNVTLSCEQNLNHDAMYWYRQDPGQGLRLIYYSQIVNDFQKGDIAEGYSVSREKKESFPLTVTSAQKNPTAFYLCASRTGLTYSNQPQHFGDGTRLSIL.

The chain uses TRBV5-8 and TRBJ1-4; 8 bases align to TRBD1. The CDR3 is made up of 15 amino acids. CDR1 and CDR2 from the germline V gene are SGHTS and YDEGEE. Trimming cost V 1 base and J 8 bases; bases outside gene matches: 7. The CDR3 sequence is CASSLSHYRGEKLFF. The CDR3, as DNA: TGTGCCAGCAGCTTGTCCCACTACAGGGGGGAAAAACTGTTTTTT.

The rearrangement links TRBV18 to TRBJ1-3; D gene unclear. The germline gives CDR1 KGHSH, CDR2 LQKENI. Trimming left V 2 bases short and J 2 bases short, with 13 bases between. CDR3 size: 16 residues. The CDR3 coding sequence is TGTGCCAGCTCACCAGAGGGAGTGGTAACTGGAAACACCATATATTTT. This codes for CASSPEGVVTGNTIYF.

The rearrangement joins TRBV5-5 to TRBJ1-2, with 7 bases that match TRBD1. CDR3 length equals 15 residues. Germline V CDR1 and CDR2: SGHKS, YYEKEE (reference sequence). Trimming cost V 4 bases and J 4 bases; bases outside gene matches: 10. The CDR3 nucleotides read TGTGCCAGCAGCCCCTACCTGACAGGGACCTATGGCTACACCTTC. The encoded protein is CASSPYLTGTYGYTF.

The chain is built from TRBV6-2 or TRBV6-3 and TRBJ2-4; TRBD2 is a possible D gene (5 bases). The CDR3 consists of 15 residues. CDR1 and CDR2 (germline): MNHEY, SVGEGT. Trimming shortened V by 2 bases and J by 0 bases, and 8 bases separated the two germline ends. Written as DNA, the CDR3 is TGTGCCAGCAGTTACGGACTGCTAGCCAAAAACATTCAGTACTTC. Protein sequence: CASSYGLLAKNIQYF.

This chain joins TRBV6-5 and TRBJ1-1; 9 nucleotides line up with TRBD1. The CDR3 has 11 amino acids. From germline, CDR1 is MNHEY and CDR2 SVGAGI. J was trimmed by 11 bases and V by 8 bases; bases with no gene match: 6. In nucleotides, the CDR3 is TGTGCCAGCTGGGAACAGGGGGCGGCTTTCTTT. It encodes CASWEQGAAFF.

CDR3 in DNA: TGTGCCAGCAGCACAAGGGGGCGGGGAGAGACCCAGTACTTC. The encoded protein is CASSTRGRGETQYF. This rearrangement joins TRBV7-9 to TRBJ2-5, with D possibly matching TRBD1 (7 bases). Trimming took 5 bases from V and 4 from J, leaving 14 bases between them. This CDR3 has 14 amino acids. Looked up from germline, CDR1 is SEHNR and CDR2 is FQNEAQ (reference sequence).

This CDR3 is CASSPEGNANTGELFF. In nucleotides, the CDR3 is TGTGCCAGCTCACCCGAGGGAAACGCGAACACCGGGGAGCTGTTTTTT. The chain uses TRBV18 and TRBJ2-2; TRBD2 might be the D (5 bases). CDR1 is KGHSH, CDR2 LQKENI, per germline. The CDR3 spans 16 residues. The V end lost 3 bases, the J end lost 0 bases, and 11 bases lay between the germline ends.

CDR3 sequence reads: CASSLYGPEGQFF. The CDR3 coding sequence is TGTGCCAGCAGCTTGTACGGACCCGAGGGGCAGTTCTTC. The chain uses TRBV5-6 and TRBJ2-1, with D possibly matching TRBD2 (5 bases). The ends were cut back, 1 base at V and 12 bases at J, with 14 bases in the middle. The V gene's germline CDR1 is SGHDT and CDR2 YYEEEE. The CDR3 consists of 13 residues.

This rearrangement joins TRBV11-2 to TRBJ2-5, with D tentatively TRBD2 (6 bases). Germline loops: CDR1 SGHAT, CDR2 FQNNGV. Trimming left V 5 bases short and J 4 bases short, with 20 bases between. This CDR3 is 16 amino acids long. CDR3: CASSGTGLLRAETQYF. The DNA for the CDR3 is TGTGCCAGCAGCGGGACGGGACTTCTTAGAGCAGAGACCCAGTACTTC.

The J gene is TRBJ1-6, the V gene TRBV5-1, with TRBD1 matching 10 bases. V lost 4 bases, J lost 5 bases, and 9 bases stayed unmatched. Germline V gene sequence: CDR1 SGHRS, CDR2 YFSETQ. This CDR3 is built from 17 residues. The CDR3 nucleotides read TGCGCCAGCAGCCCGGGGACAGGGGTCGGTAATAATTCACCCCTCCACTTT. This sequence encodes CASSPGTGVGNNSPLHF.

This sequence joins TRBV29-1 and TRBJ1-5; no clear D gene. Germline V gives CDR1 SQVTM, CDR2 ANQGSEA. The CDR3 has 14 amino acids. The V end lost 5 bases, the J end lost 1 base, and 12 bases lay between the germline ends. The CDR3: CSVSGGGSNQPQHF. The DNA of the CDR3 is TGCAGCGTTAGTGGAGGAGGAAGCAATCAGCCCCAGCATTTT.

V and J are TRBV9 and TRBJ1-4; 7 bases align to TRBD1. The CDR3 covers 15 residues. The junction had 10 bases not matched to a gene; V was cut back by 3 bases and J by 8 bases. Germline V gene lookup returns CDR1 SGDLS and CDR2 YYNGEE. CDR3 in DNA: TGTGCCAGCAGCGAGAGAGGGGGCTCAGGGGAAAAACTGTTTTTT. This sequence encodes CASSERGGSGEKLFF. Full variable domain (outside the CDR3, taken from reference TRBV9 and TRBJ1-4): DSGVTQTPKHLITATGQRVTLRCSPRSGDLSVYWYQQSLDQGLQFLIQYYNGEERAKGNILERFSAQQFPDLHSELNLSSLELGDSALYFCASSERGGSGEKLFFGSGTQLSVL.

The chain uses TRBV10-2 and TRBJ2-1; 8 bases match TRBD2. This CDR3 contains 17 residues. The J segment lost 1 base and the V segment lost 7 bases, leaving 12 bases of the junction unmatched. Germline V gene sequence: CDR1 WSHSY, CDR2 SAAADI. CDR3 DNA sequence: TGCGCCAGCACCACCCGGGACGGGGGGGGATCCTACAATGAGCAGTTCTTC. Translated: CASTTRDGGGSYNEQFF.

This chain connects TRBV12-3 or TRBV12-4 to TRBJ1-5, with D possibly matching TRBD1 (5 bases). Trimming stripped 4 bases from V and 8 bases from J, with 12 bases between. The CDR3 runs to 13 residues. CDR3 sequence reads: CASSWRGVEPQHF. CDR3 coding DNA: TGTGCCAGCAGTTGGAGGGGTGTCGAGCCCCAGCATTTT.

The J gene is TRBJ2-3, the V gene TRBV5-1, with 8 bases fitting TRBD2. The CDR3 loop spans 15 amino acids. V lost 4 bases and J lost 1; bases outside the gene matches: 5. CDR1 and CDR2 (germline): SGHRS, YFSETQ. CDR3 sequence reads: CASSDSGKRTDTQYF. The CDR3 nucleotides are TGCGCCAGCAGCGATAGCGGGAAACGCACAGATACGCAGTATTTT.

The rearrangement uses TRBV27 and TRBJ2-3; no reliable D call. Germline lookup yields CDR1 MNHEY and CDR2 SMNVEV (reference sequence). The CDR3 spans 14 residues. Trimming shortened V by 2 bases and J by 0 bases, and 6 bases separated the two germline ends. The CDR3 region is CASSLSASTDTQYF. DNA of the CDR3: TGTGCCAGCAGTTTAAGCGCAAGCACAGATACGCAGTATTTT.